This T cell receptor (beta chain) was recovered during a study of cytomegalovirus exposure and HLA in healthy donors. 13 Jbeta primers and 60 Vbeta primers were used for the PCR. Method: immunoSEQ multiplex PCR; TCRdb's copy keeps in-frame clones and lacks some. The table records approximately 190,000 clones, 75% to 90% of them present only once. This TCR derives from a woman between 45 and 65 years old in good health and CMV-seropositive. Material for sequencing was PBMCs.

The CDR3 region is CASSLKQSSYNEQFF. In nucleotides, the CDR3 is TGTGCCAGCAGCTTGAAACAGAGCTCCTACAATGAGCAGTTCTTC. V usage is TRBV5-4 and J usage is TRBJ2-1; D is unclear. Per germline, CDR1 SGHNT and CDR2 YYREEE (reference sequence). Trimming pared 1 base from V and 0 bases from J, leaving 8 bases between. The CDR3 covers 15 residues.